Described below is a single TCR beta chain sequence and its context. Sequenced by immunoSEQ multiplex PCR; TCRdb stores in-frame clones only, minus some. The sample yields about 350,000 clones, 85% to 90% seen once. The source of the sample is a study of Ad26.COV2.S vaccination and SARS-CoV-2 variants. CDR3 size: 14 residues. The ends were cut back, 0 bases at V and 2 bases at J, with 8 bases in the middle. Germline CDR1 is SGHDT and CDR2 is YYEEEE. Indicated treatment: about 20 received Ad26.COV2.S at low or high dose, single or two shots; about 5 received placebo; per-sample allocation not given. Samples analyzed were those drawn on day 63 after the first vaccine or placebo injection.

The sequence came from a person between 18 and 65 years old who received the Ad26.COV2.S COVID-19 vaccine or a placebo. The sequences come from peripheral blood, collected in a trial of Ad26.COV2.S vaccine versus placebo. The chain links TRBV5-6 to TRBJ1-2; D unclear. The CDR3 DNA sequence: TGTGCCAGCAGCTTGGTCCGGGAGAACTATGGCTACACCTTC. Protein sequence: CASSLVRENYGYTF.